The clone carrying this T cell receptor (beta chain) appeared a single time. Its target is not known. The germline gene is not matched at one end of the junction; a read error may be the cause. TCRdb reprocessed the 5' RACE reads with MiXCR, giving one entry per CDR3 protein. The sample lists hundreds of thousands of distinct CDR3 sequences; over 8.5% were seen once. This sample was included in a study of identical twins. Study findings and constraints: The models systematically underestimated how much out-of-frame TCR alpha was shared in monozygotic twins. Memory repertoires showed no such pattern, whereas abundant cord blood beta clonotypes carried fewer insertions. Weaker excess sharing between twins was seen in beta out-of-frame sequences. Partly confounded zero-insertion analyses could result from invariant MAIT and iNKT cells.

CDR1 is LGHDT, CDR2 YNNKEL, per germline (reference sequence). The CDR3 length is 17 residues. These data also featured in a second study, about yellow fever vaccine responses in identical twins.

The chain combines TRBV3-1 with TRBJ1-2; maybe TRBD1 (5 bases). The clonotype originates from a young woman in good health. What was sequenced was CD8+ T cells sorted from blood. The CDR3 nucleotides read TGTGCCACCAGCCAAGAGTTCGCTTGGACACCGAACTATGGCTACACCTTC. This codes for CATSQEFAWTPNYGYTF.